In its sample, the clone carrying this TCR beta chain was seen a few times. This record comes from a study of cytomegalovirus exposure and HLA in healthy donors. The repertoire was sequenced with immunoSEQ multiplex PCR; TCRdb's copy has only in-frame clones and lacks some. The sample holds 200,000 or so clones; approximately 82% are singletons and the top ten take roughly an eighth. V was trimmed by 1 base and J by 4 bases, leaving 11 bases between them. The CDR3 consists of 14 residues. The V gene's germline CDR1 is SQVTM and CDR2 ANQGSEA. Sequencing input: PBMCs. The receptor was isolated from a woman aged 25 to 39 in good health and CMV-seropositive. The chain joins TRBV29-1 to TRBJ1-5, with D possibly TRBD1 on 6 matching bases. CDR3 protein: CSVEVAGANQPQHF. The CDR3 coding sequence is TGCAGCGTTGAAGTGGCGGGGGCGAATCAGCCCCAGCATTTT.